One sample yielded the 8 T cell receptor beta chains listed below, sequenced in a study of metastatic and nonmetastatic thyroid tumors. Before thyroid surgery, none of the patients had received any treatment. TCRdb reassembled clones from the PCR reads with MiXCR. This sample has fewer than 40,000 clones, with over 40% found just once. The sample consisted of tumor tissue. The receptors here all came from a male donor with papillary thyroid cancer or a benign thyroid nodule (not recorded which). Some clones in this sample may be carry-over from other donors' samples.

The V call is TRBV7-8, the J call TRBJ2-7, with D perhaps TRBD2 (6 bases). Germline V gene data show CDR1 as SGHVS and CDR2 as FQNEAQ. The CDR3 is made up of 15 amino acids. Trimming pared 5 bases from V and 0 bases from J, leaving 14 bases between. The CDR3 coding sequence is TGTGCCAGCAGCCCCCCGGAGCGGGCCTCCTACGAGCAGTACTTC. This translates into CASSPPERASYEQYF.

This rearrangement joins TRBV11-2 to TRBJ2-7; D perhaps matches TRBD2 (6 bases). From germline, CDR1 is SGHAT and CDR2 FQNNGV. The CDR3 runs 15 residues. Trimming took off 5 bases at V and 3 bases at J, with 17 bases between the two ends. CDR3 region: CASSAYPGLLYEQYF. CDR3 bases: TGTGCCAGCAGCGCCTATCCGGGACTTCTCTACGAGCAGTACTTC. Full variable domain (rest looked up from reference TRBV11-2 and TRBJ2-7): EAGVAQSPRYKIIEKRQSVAFWCNPISGHATLYWYQQILGQGPKLLIQFQNNGVVDDSQLPKDRFSAERLKGVDSTLKIQPAKLEDSAVYLCASSAYPGLLYEQYFGPGTRLTVT.

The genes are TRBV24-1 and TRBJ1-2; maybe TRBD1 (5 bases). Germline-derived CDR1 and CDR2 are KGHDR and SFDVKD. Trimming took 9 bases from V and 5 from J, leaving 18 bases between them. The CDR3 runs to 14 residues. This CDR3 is CATGGVNPSYGYTF. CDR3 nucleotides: TGTGCCACCGGGGGGGTTAATCCCTCATATGGCTACACCTTC.

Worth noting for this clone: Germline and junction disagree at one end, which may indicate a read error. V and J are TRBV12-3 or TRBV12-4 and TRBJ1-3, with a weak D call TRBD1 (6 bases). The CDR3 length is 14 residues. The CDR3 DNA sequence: TGTGCCAGCAGCTTGGGGGGCTCTGTAAACACCATATATTTT. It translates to CASSLGGSVNTIYF.

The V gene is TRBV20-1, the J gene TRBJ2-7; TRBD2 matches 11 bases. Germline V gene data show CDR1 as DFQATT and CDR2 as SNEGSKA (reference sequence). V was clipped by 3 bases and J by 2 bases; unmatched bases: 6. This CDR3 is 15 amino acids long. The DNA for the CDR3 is TGCAGTGCTAGGCTACTAGCGGGAGAGGCCTACGAGCAGTACTTC. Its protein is CSARLLAGEAYEQYF.

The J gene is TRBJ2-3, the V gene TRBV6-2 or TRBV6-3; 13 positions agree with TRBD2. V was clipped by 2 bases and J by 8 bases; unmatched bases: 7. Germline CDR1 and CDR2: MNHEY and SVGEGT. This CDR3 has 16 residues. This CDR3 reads CASSYGTSGRAVTQYF. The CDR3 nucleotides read TGTGCCAGCAGTTACGGTACTAGCGGGAGGGCCGTTACGCAGTATTTT.

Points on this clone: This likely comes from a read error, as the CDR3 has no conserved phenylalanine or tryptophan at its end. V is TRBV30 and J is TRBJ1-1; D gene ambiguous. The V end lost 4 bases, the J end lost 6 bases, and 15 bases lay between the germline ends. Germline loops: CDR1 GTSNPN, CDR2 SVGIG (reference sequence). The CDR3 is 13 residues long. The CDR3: CAWKWASRPEAFS. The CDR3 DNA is TGTGCCTGGAAATGGGCCTCCCGCCCTGAAGCTTTCTCT.

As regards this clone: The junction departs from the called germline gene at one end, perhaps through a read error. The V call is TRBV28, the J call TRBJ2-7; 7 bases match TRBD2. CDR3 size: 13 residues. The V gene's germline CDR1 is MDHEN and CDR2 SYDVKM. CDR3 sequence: CVSRASGSYEQYF. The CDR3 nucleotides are TGTGTCAGCAGGGCTAGCGGTTCCTACGAGCAGTACTTC.